This is a list of T cell receptor beta chains from one sample in a study of human T cells and chemical hapten exposure. TCRdb re-derived calls from the RACE reads in MiXCR, one entry per CDR3 protein. The table records more than 90,000 distinct CDR3 sequences, roughly an eighth of them present only once. The material sequenced was whole blood, taken in connection with sensitization to the hapten diphenylcyclopropenone (DPC). These TCRs come from a middle-aged woman with alopecia areata. Some clones in this sample may be carry-over from other donors' samples. Both conserved end residues are part of each CDR3. The order of the fields is clone size, J gene, V gene, D gene, CDR3 DNA, CDR3 protein. The D gene is left open where the match is weak. Clone size is given for some rows only: seen once, a few or many times, or a class if the clone is expanded.

size: many; J: TRBJ2-5; V: TRBV6-2/TRBV6-3; D: TRBD2; DNA: TGTGCCAGCCCTTTCCTAGCGGAAGAGACCCAGTACTTC; CDR3: CASPFLAEETQYF
size: many; J: TRBJ1-1; V: TRBV7-3; D: .; DNA: TGTGCCAGCAGCTTAACCCGGGGTGAAGGGGGAACTGAAGCTTTCTTT; CDR3: CASSLTRGEGGTEAFF
size: few; J: TRBJ2-4; V: TRBV11-3; D: TRBD1; DNA: TGTGCCAGCATCCTTTCAGGGGGCATTCAGTACTTC; CDR3: CASILSGGIQYF
size: few; J: TRBJ1-2; V: TRBV6-2/TRBV6-3; D: .; DNA: TGTGCCAGCAGTTACGGGGGCTTTGGCTACACCTTC; CDR3: CASSYGGFGYTF
size: .; J: TRBJ2-1; V: TRBV6-1; D: .; DNA: TGTGCCAGCCACAGGGACGTTCTCAATGAGCAGTTCTTC; CDR3: CASHRDVLNEQFF
size: many; J: TRBJ2-2; V: TRBV6-5; D: .; DNA: TGTGCCAGCAGTTACCCGAAGGGACCAAACACCGGGGAGCCGTTTTTT; CDR3: CASSYPKGPNTGEPFF
size: .; J: TRBJ2-3; V: TRBV12-3/TRBV12-4; D: .; DNA: TGTGCCAGCAGTAGGGCCCACCCCGAAGATACGCAGTATTTT; CDR3: CASSRAHPEDTQYF
size: few; J: TRBJ2-7; V: TRBV20-1; D: .; DNA: TGCAGTGCTAGAGACCCACTCCTATCGACCTACGAGCAGTACTTC; CDR3: CSARDPLLSTYEQYF
size: many; J: TRBJ2-3; V: TRBV20-1; D: TRBD2; DNA: TGCAGTGCGAAAGGGAGCGGGAGGGACCCCACAGATACGCAGTATTTT; CDR3: CSAKGSGRDPTDTQYF
size: .; J: TRBJ1-2; V: TRBV11-2; D: .; DNA: TGTGCCAGCAGACGAGCTGGGACGGACTATGGCTACACCTTC; CDR3: CASRRAGTDYGYTF
size: .; J: TRBJ2-1; V: TRBV19; D: TRBD2; DNA: TGTGCCAGTAGCGGACTAGCGGGAAACATCTACAATGAGCAGTTCTTC; CDR3: CASSGLAGNIYNEQFF
size: many; J: TRBJ1-3; V: TRBV7-2; D: .; DNA: TGTGCCAGCAGCTTTCAGCCTAGCTCTGGAAACACCATATATTTT; CDR3: CASSFQPSSGNTIYF
size: many; J: TRBJ1-5; V: TRBV7-9; D: .; DNA: TGTGCCAGCAGCTTAGATGGGACCCCGGGGAATCAGCCCCAGCATTTT; CDR3: CASSLDGTPGNQPQHF
size: many; J: TRBJ1-6; V: TRBV12-5; D: .; DNA: TGTGCTAGTGGTTTGGGAAATTCACCCCTCCACTTT; CDR3: CASGLGNSPLHF
size: many; J: TRBJ1-2; V: TRBV11-2; D: TRBD1; DNA: TGTGCCAGCAGCCACGCGGGGACAGGGGGCCTCAATGGCTACACCTTC; CDR3: CASSHAGTGGLNGYTF
size: few; J: TRBJ2-3; V: TRBV3-1; D: .; DNA: TGTGCCAGCAGCCAAGATAGGGGACTTTCGAACACAGATACGCAGTATTTT; CDR3: CASSQDRGLSNTDTQYF
size: few; J: TRBJ2-7; V: TRBV7-2; D: TRBD2; DNA: TGTGCCAGCAGCTTCCGTAGCGGGAGCCACGAGCAGTACTTC; CDR3: CASSFRSGSHEQYF
size: many; J: TRBJ2-2; V: TRBV9; D: TRBD2; DNA: TGTGCCACCTCAGCGGGGGGTCCTCTCGGGCCCACCGGGGAGCTGTTTTTT; CDR3: CATSAGGPLGPTGELFF
size: many; J: TRBJ1-6; V: TRBV7-6; D: .; DNA: TGTGCCAGCAGCTTGGTCAGGGTCAATTCACCCCTCCACTTT; CDR3: CASSLVRVNSPLHF
size: many; J: TRBJ1-2; V: TRBV7-2; D: TRBD1; DNA: TGTGCCAGCAGCCGTGACAGGGACGGCTACACCTTC; CDR3: CASSRDRDGYTF
size: many; J: TRBJ2-7; V: TRBV18; D: .; DNA: TGTGCCAGCTCACCAACGGACGGTGGAGCCTACGAGCAGTACTTC; CDR3: CASSPTDGGAYEQYF
size: many; J: TRBJ1-2; V: TRBV3-1; D: .; DNA: TGTGCCAGCAGCCACAAGGGCCGAGCTAACTATGGCTACACCTTC; CDR3: CASSHKGRANYGYTF
size: .; J: TRBJ2-4; V: TRBV7-4; D: TRBD2; DNA: TGTGCCAGCAGAGTATTGGGACTAGCGGTCCCCCCCAGGGACATTCAGTACTTC; CDR3: CASRVLGLAVPPRDIQYF
size: .; J: TRBJ2-7; V: TRBV7-9; D: TRBD2; DNA: TGTGCCAGCAGCTCAGGACTAGCGGGCCTTTACGAGCAGTACTTC; CDR3: CASSSGLAGLYEQYF
size: few; J: TRBJ2-6; V: TRBV5-1; D: .; DNA: TGCGCCAGCAGCGGTACAGGGACCGGGGCCAACGTCCTGACTTTC; CDR3: CASSGTGTGANVLTF
size: .; J: TRBJ2-3; V: TRBV6-5; D: TRBD2; DNA: TGTGCCAGCAGTTACTCAGTAAAGCGGGACCGTAGTCGTGCAGATACGCAGTATTTT; CDR3: CASSYSVKRDRSRADTQYF
size: many; J: TRBJ2-1; V: TRBV4-3; D: .; DNA: TGCGCCAGCAGTCCGGCGCATTGGGATGAGCAGTTCTTC; CDR3: CASSPAHWDEQFF
size: many; J: TRBJ2-1; V: TRBV3-1; D: .; DNA: TGTGCCAGCAGCCAAGGGGGAGGCAATGAGCAGTTCTTC; CDR3: CASSQGGGNEQFF
size: few; J: TRBJ2-3; V: TRBV20-1; D: .; DNA: TGCAGTGCTAGGGGGCGCACAGATACGCAGTATTTT; CDR3: CSARGRTDTQYF
size: many; J: TRBJ2-5; V: TRBV20-1; D: .; DNA: TGCAGTGCTAGAGGGGCCGGGAATGGCGAGACCCAGTACTTC; CDR3: CSARGAGNGETQYF
size: few; J: TRBJ2-4; V: TRBV6-5; D: TRBD2; DNA: TGTGCCAGCAGCCGGGAGGGGCTTCGAAACATTCAGTACTTC; CDR3: CASSREGLRNIQYF
size: few; J: TRBJ1-1; V: TRBV28; D: .; DNA: TGTGCCAGCAGTTTGGTTGGGGGACCTGAAGCTTTCTTT; CDR3: CASSLVGGPEAFF
size: .; J: TRBJ1-6; V: TRBV6-1; D: .; DNA: TGTGCCAGCAGTGAGGGGCCAAAAGGGAATTCACCCCTCCACTTT; CDR3: CASSEGPKGNSPLHF
size: few; J: TRBJ2-5; V: TRBV6-5; D: TRBD2; DNA: TGTGCCAGCAGGCGGGGGGACGAGACCCAGTACTTC; CDR3: CASRRGDETQYF
size: few; J: TRBJ2-1; V: TRBV30; D: .; DNA: TGTGCCTGGAGTGTACGAGGGGGGGATGAGCAGTTCTTC; CDR3: CAWSVRGGDEQFF
size: many; J: TRBJ2-2; V: TRBV5-1; D: TRBD2; DNA: TGCGCCAGCAGCAGGGAGGGGCCCGGGGAGCTGTTTTTT; CDR3: CASSREGPGELFF
size: .; J: TRBJ2-3; V: TRBV29-1; D: TRBD2; DNA: TGCAGCGTCCCCCCCGGGACTAGCAGGGAAGATACGCAGTATTTT; CDR3: CSVPPGTSREDTQYF
size: few; J: TRBJ2-7; V: TRBV29-1; D: .; DNA: TGCAGCGTTGCGGCAGCCGTTGGTTACGAGCAGTACTTC; CDR3: CSVAAAVGYEQYF
size: .; J: TRBJ1-2; V: TRBV6-2/TRBV6-3; D: TRBD1; DNA: TGTGCCAGCAGGAACACAGGGGTCTATGGCTACACCTTC; CDR3: CASRNTGVYGYTF
size: many; J: TRBJ1-2; V: TRBV6-6; D: TRBD1; DNA: TGTGCCAGCACCCCTGGGACAGGGAGCTATGGCTACACCTTC; CDR3: CASTPGTGSYGYTF
size: many; J: TRBJ2-7; V: TRBV5-6; D: .; DNA: TGTGCCAGCAGCCGAAGCTACGAGCAGTACTTC; CDR3: CASSRSYEQYF
size: .; J: TRBJ1-1; V: TRBV10-3; D: TRBD1; DNA: TGTGCCATCAGCCGAGGGACAGGAATGAACACTGAAGCTTTCTTT; CDR3: CAISRGTGMNTEAFF
size: many; J: TRBJ1-1; V: TRBV6-1; D: TRBD1; DNA: TGTGCCAGCGGAAGCAGGGGGGTGAACACTGAAGCTTTCTTT; CDR3: CASGSRGVNTEAFF
size: many; J: TRBJ2-2; V: TRBV5-1; D: .; DNA: TGCGCCAGCTCGACTAGAGCGTTAGACACCGGGGAGCTGTTTTTT; CDR3: CASSTRALDTGELFF
size: many; J: TRBJ2-3; V: TRBV5-1; D: .; DNA: TGCGCCAGCAGCCTCGACTGGAGCACAGATACGCAGTATTTT; CDR3: CASSLDWSTDTQYF
size: many; J: TRBJ1-4; V: TRBV20-1; D: .; DNA: TGCAGTGCTCCTGGACAGACGGGTCTAAACGAAAAACTGTTTTTT; CDR3: CSAPGQTGLNEKLFF
size: few; J: TRBJ1-1; V: TRBV12-3/TRBV12-4; D: .; DNA: TGTGCCAGCTCCGGGGGGGGGCGAGAAACTGAAGCTTTCTTT; CDR3: CASSGGGRETEAFF
size: many; J: TRBJ2-1; V: TRBV27; D: TRBD2; DNA: TGTGCCAGCAGTAATCTAGCGGGGACCTACAATGAGCAGTTCTTC; CDR3: CASSNLAGTYNEQFF
size: many; J: TRBJ2-3; V: TRBV19; D: TRBD1; DNA: TGTGCCAGTAGTCCCCCGGGACAGCAGGCAGGGACGCAGTATTTT; CDR3: CASSPPGQQAGTQYF
size: few; J: TRBJ2-5; V: TRBV12-3/TRBV12-4; D: .; DNA: TGTGCCAGCAGTGAAGAACTGGGACCGAGGCGGCGAGAGACCCAGTACTTC; CDR3: CASSEELGPRRRETQYF
size: .; J: TRBJ2-5; V: TRBV15; D: .; DNA: TGTGCCACCAGCAGAGATTCTGAGACCCAGTACTTC; CDR3: CATSRDSETQYF
size: .; J: TRBJ1-3; V: TRBV9; D: .; DNA: TGTGCCAGCAGCGTAGGTACCGTCCTTCGCCTGGGCTCTGGAAACACCATATATTTT; CDR3: CASSVGTVLRLGSGNTIYF
size: .; J: TRBJ2-5; V: TRBV4-2; D: .; DNA: TGTGCCAGCAGGCAAGAGGAGGGTGGAGGGGAGACCCAGTACTTC; CDR3: CASRQEEGGGETQYF
size: many; J: TRBJ2-7; V: TRBV28; D: .; DNA: TGTGCCAGCAGTATACTGGGGGTCTTGGGGTACGAGCAGTACTTC; CDR3: CASSILGVLGYEQYF